The 7 T cell receptor beta chains given below trace back to one sample, sequenced in a study of blood T cells in healthy people across ages. Combining a sample-barcoded 5' primer with a J-beta primer mix, a second PCR ran for about 6 to 12 cycles. TCRdb re-called the 5' RACE reads with MiXCR, one entry per CDR3 protein. The table has about a million distinct CDR3 sequences, about 48% seen once. What was sequenced was blood. The receptor set was obtained from a man aged 25-45 years in good health.

This clonotype was picked up a small number of times. The rearrangement joins TRBV2 to TRBJ2-7, with 9 bases that match TRBD2. Germline assignment: CDR1 SNHLY and CDR2 FYNNEI. The CDR3 covers 14 residues. The ends lost 7 bases at V and 5 bases at J; junction bases unmatched: 9. The CDR3 region is CASKGLAKNHEQYF. CDR3 nucleotides: TGTGCCAGCAAAGGACTAGCGAAGAACCACGAGCAGTACTTC.

V usage is TRBV7-2 and J usage is TRBJ1-5; D gene ambiguous. The CDR3 is 15 amino acids. The V end lost 1 base, the J end lost 7 bases, and 14 bases lay between the germline ends. Germline lookup yields CDR1 SGHTA and CDR2 FQGNSA. As DNA, the CDR3 is TGTGCCAGCAGCTTAGATACGGTAGGGCCCCAGCCCCAGCATTTT. Protein product: CASSLDTVGPQPQHF.

With respect to this clonotype: The junction departs from the called germline gene at one end, perhaps through a read error. V gene TRBV2 combines with J gene TRBJ2-1; 9 bases line up with TRBD1. The CDR3 covers 15 residues. Germline-derived CDR1 and CDR2 are SNHLY and FYNNEI. CDR3 amino acids: CPSSRDRGDYNEQFF. CDR3 DNA: TGTCCCAGCAGCCGAGACAGGGGGGACTACAATGAGCAGTTCTTC. Combining the CDR3 with reference TRBV2 and TRBJ2-1 gives the whole variable domain EPEVTQTPSHQVTQMGQEVILRCVPISNHLYFYWYRQILGQKVEFLVSFYNNEISEKSEIFDDQFSVERPDGSNFTLKIRSTKLEDSAMYFCPSSRDRGDYNEQFFGPGTRLTVL.

This chain uses TRBV21-1 with TRBJ2-7. TRBV21-1 is flagged as a pseudogene. This CDR3 has 15 residues. CDR3 DNA sequence: TGTGCCAGCAGCAAAGGCGACTGGAGAACCTACGAGCAGTACTTC. Translated: CASSKGDWRTYEQYF.

This clonotype was picked up many times. An end of the junction differs from the germline gene, which may be a read error. V usage is TRBV5-1 and J usage is TRBJ2-7; perhaps D is TRBD1 or TRBD2 (5 bases each). This CDR3 comprises 13 residues. Germline assignment: CDR1 SGHRS and CDR2 YFSETQ. CDR3 residues: CASSLVQGGEQYF. CDR3 nucleotide sequence: TGTGCCAGCAGCTTAGTCCAGGGCGGGGAGCAGTACTTC.

This clonotype was counted only a few times. The chain carries TRBV20-1 and TRBJ2-3, with D unclear. V gave up 0 bases and J gave up 7 bases, with 14 bases separating them. Per germline, CDR1 DFQATT and CDR2 SNEGSKA (reference sequence). This CDR3 is 14 amino acids long. Here the CDR3 reads CSARDLTWPHTQYF. In nucleotides, the CDR3 is TGCAGTGCTAGAGACCTGACTTGGCCGCATACGCAGTATTTT.

The chain recombines TRBV6-6 with TRBJ2-7, with D unresolved. V was trimmed by 6 bases and J by 2 bases, leaving 11 bases between them. Per the germline V gene, CDR1 is MNHNY and CDR2 is SVGAGI (reference sequence). The CDR3 sequence is 13 residues long. CDR3 protein: CASSRGPAYEQYF. CDR3 DNA: TGTGCCAGCAGCCGAGGTCCTGCCTACGAGCAGTACTTC.